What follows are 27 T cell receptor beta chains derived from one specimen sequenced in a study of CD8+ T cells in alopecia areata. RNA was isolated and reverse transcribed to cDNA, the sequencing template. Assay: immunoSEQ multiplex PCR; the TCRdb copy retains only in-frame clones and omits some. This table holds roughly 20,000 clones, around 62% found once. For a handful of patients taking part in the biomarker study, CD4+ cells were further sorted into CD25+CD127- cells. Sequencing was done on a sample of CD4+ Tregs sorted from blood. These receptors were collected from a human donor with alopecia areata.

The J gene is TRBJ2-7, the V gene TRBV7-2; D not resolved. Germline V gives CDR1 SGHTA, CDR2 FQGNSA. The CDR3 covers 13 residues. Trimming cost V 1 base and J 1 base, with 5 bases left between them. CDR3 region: CASSLGASYEQYF. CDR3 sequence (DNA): TGTGCCAGCAGCTTAGGGGCATCCTACGAGCAGTACTTC.

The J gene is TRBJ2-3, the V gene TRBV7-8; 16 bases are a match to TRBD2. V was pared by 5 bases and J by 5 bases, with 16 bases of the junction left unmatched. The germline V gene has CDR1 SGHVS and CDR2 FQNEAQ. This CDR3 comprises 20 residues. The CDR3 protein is CASSLPGLAGGRRVGDTQYF. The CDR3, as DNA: TGTGCCAGCAGCCTCCCGGGACTAGCGGGGGGGCGGAGGGTCGGAGATACGCAGTATTTT.

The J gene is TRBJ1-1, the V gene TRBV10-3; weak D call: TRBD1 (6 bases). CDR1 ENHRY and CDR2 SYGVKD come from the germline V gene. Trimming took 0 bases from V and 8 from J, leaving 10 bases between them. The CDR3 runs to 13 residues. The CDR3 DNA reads TGTGCCATCAGTGAGTCCGGGGGGCGCGAAGCTTTCTTT. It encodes CAISESGGREAFF.

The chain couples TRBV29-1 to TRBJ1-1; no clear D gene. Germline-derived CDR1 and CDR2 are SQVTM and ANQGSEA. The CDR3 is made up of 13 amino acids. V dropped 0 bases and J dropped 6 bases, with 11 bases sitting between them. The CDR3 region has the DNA TGCAGCGTTGAAGACCTCTGGGGAGCTGAAGCTTTCTTT. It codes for CSVEDLWGAEAFF.

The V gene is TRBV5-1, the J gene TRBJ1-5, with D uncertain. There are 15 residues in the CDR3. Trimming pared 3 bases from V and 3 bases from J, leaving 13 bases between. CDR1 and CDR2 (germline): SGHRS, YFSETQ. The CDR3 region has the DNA TGCGCCAGCAGCTCCGAGGAGCTCATCAATCAGCCCCAGCATTTT. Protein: CASSSEELINQPQHF. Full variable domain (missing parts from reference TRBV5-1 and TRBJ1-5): KAGVTQTPRYLIKTRGQQVTLSCSPISGHRSVSWYQQTPGQGLQFLFEYFSETQRNKGNFPGRFSGRQFSNSRSEMNVSTLELGDSALYLCASSSEELINQPQHFGDGTRLSIL.

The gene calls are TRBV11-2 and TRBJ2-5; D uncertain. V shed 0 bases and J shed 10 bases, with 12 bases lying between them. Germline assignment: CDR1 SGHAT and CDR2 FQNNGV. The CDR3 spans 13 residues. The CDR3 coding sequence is TGTGCCAGCAGCTTAGAAGGAATAGGGAACCAGTACTTC. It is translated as CASSLEGIGNQYF.

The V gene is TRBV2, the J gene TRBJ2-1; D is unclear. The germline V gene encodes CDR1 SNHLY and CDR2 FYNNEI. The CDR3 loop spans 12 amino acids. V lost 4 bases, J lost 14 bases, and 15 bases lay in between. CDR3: CASSVIRQVKFF. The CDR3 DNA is TGTGCCAGCAGTGTTATACGCCAGGTGAAGTTCTTC. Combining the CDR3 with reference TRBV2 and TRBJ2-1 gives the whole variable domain EPEVTQTPSHQVTQMGQEVILRCVPISNHLYFYWYRQILGQKVEFLVSFYNNEISEKSEIFDDQFSVERPDGSNFTLKIRSTKLEDSAMYFCASSVIRQVKFFGPGTRLTVL.

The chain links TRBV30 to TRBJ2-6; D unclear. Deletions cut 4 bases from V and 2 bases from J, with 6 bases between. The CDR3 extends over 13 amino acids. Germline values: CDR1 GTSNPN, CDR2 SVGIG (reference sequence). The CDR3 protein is CAWTPTGANVLTF. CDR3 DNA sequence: TGTGCCTGGACCCCAACTGGGGCCAACGTCCTGACTTTC.

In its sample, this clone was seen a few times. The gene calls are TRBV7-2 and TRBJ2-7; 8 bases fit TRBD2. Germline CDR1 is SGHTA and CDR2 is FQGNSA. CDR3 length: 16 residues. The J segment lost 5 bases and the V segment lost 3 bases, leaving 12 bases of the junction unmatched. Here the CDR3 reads CASSFGPGTRGDEQYF. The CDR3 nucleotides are TGTGCCAGCAGCTTCGGTCCCGGGACTAGGGGAGACGAGCAGTACTTC.

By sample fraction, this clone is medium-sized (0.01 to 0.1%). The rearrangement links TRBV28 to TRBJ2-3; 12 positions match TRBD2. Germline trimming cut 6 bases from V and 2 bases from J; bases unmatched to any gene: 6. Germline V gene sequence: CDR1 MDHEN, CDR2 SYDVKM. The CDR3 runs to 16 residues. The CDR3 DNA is TGTGCCAGCAGCTCCGGGACTAGCGGGCTCACAGATACGCAGTATTTT. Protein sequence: CASSSGTSGLTDTQYF.

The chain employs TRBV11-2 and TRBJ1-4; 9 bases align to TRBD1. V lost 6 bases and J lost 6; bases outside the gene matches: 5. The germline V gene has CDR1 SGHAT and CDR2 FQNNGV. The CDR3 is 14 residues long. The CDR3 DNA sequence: TGTGCCAGCAGTCCGGGACAGGGCCATGAAAAACTGTTTTTT. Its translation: CASSPGQGHEKLFF.

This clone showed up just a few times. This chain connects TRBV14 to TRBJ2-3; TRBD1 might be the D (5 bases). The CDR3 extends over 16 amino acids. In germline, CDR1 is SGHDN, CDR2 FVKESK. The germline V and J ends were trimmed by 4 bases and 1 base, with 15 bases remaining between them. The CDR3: CASSPGNSFRTDTQYF. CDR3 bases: TGTGCCAGCAGCCCAGGGAACTCCTTTCGCACAGATACGCAGTATTTT.

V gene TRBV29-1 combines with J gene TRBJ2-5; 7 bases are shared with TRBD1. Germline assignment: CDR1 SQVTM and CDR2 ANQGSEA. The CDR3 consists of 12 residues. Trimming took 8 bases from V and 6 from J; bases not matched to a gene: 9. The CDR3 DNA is TGCAGCTTTTACAGGGGTTCAAAGACCCAGTACTTC. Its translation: CSFYRGSKTQYF.

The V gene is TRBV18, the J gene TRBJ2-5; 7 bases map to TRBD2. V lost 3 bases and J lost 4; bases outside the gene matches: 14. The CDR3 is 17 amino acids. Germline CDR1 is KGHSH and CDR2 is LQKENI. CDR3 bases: TGTGCCAGCTCACCCTCGGCAGTCAGTAGCGGGTCAGAGACCCAGTACTTC. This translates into CASSPSAVSSGSETQYF.

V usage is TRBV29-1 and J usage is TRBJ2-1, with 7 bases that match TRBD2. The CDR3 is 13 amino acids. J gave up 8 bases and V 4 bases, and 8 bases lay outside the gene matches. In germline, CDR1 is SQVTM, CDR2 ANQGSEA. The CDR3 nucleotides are TGCAGCGTTGGGGGCGGGAGTGGGGATGAGCAGTTCTTC. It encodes CSVGGGSGDEQFF.

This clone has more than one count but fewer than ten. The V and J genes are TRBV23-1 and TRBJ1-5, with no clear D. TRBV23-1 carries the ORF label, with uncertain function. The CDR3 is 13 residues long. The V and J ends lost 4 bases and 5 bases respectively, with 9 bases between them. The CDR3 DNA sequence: TGCGCCAGCAGTCCCCGGGGTCATCAGCCCCAGCATTTT. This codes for CASSPRGHQPQHF.

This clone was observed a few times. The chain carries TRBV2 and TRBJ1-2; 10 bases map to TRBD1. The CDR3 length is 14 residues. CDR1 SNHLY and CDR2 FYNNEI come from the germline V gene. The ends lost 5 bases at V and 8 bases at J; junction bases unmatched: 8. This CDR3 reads CASSTRQGAEGYTF. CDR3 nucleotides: TGTGCCAGCAGTACCCGACAGGGGGCCGAGGGCTACACCTTC. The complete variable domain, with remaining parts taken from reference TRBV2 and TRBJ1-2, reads EPEVTQTPSHQVTQMGQEVILRCVPISNHLYFYWYRQILGQKVEFLVSFYNNEISEKSEIFDDQFSVERPDGSNFTLKIRSTKLEDSAMYFCASSTRQGAEGYTFGSGTRLTVV.

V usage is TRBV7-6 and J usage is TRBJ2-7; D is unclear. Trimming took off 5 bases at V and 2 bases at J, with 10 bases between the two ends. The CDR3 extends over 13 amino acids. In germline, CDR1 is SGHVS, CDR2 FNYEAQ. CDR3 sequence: CASSTPPAYEQYF. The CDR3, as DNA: TGTGCCAGCAGCACCCCGCCCGCCTACGAGCAGTACTTC.

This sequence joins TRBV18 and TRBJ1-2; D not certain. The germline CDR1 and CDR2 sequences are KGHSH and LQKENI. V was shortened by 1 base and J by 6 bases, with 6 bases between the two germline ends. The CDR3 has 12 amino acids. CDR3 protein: CASSPRGDGYTF. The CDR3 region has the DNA TGTGCCAGCTCACCACGAGGTGATGGCTACACCTTC.

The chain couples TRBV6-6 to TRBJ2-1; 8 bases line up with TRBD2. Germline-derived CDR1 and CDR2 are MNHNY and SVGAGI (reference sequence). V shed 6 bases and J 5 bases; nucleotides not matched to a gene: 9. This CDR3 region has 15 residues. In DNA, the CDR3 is TGTGCCAGCAGAATTGATCTAGCGGGTAACAATGAGCAGTTCTTC. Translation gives CASRIDLAGNNEQFF.

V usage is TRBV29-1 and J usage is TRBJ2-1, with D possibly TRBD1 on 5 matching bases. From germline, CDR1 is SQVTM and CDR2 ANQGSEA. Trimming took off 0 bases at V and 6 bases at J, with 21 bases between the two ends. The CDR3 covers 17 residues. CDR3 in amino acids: CSVEDLQEYAGVNEQFF. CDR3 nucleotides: TGCAGCGTTGAAGACCTACAGGAATACGCAGGAGTCAATGAGCAGTTCTTC.

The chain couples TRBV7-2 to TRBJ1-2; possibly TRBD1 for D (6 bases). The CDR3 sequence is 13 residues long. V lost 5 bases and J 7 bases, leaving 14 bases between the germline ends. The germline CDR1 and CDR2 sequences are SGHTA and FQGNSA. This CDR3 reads CASSHSQGGGYTF. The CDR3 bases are TGTGCCAGCAGCCACTCACAGGGCGGTGGCTACACCTTC.

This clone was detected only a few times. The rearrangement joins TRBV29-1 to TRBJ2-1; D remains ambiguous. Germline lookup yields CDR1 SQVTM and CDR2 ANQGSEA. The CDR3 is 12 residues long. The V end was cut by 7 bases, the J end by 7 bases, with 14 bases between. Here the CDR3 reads CSEVRQANEQFF. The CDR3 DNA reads TGCAGCGAAGTTCGTCAGGCAAATGAGCAGTTCTTC.

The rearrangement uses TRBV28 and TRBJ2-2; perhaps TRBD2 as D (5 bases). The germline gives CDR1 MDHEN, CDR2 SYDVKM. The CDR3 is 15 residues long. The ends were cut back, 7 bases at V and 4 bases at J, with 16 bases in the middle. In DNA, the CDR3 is TGTGCCAGCAATATTGGGGTCGCGGGCACCGGGGAGCTGTTTTTT. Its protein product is CASNIGVAGTGELFF.

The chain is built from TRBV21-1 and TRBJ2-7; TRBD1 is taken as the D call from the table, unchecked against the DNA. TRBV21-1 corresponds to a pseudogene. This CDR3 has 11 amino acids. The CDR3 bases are TGTGCCAGCAGCAACACCTACGAGCAGTACTTC. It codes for CASSNTYEQYF.

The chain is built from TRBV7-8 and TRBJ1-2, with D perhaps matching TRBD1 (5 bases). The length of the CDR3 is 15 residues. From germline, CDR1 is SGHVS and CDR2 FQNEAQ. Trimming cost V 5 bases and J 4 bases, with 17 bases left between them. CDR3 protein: CASSTQYSRGYGYTF. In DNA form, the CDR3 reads TGTGCCAGCAGCACCCAATACAGTAGGGGCTATGGCTACACCTTC.

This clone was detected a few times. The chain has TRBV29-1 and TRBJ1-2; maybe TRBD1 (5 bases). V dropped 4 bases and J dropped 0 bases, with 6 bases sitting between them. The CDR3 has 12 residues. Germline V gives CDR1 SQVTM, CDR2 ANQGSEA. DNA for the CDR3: TGCAGCGTTGGGACATCTAACTATGGCTACACCTTC. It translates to CSVGTSNYGYTF.